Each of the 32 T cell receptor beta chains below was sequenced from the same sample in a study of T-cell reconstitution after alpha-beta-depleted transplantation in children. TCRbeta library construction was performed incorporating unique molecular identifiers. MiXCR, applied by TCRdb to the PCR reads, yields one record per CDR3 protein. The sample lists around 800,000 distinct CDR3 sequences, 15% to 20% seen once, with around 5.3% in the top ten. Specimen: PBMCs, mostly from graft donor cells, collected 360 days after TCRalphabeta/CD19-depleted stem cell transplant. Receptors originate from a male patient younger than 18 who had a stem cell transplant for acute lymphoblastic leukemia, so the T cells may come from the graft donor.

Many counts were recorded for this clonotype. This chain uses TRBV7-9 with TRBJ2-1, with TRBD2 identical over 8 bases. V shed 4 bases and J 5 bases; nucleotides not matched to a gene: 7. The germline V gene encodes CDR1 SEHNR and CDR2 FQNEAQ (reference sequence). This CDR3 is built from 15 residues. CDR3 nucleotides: TGTGCCAGCAGCTCGAGAGGGACTAGAGACAATGAGCAGTTCTTC. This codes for CASSSRGTRDNEQFF. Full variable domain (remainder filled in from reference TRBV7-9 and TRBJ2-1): DTGVSQNPRHKITKRGQNVTFRCDPISEHNRLYWYRQTLGQGPEFLTYFQNEAQLEKSRLLSDRFSAERPKGSFSTLEIQRTEQGDSAMYLCASSSRGTRDNEQFFGPGTRLTVL.

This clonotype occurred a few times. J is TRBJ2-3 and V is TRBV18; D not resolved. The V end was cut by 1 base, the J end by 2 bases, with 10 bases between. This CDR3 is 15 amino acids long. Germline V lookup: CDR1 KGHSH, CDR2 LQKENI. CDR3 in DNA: TGTGCCAGCTCACCACTTAGGCCTAACACAGATACGCAGTATTTT. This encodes CASSPLRPNTDTQYF.

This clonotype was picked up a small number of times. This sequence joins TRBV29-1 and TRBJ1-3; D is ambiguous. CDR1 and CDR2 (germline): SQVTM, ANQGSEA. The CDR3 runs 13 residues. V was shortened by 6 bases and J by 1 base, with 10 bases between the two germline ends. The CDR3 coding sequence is TGCAGCGTAGCCAAGGAATCTGGAAACACCATATATTTT. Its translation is CSVAKESGNTIYF.

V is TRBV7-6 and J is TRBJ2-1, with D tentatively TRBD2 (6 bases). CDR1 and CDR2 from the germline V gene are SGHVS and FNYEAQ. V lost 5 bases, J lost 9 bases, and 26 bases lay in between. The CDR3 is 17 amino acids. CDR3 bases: TGTGCCAGCAGCCCCTCTATGCTGCGCGGGACCACCGGTGAGCAGTTCTTC. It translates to CASSPSMLRGTTGEQFF.

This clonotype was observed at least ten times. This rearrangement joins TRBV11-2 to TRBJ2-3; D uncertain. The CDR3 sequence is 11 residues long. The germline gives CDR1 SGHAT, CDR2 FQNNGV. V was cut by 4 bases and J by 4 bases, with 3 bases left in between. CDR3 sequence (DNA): TGTGCCAGCAGCTACCCAGATACGCAGTATTTT. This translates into CASSYPDTQYF.

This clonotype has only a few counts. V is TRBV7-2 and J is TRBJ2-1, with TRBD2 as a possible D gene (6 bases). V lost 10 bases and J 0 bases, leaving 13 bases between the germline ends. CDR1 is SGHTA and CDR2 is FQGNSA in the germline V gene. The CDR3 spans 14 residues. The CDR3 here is CAIERDSSYNEQFF. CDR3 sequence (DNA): TGTGCCATCGAACGGGACTCCTCCTACAATGAGCAGTTCTTC.

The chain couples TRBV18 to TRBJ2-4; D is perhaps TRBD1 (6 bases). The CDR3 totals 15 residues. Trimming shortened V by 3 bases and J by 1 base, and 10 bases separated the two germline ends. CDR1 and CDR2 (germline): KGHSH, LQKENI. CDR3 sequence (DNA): TGTGCCAGCTCACCGGTGCAGGGGGCCAAAAACATTCAGTACTTC. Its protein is CASSPVQGAKNIQYF.

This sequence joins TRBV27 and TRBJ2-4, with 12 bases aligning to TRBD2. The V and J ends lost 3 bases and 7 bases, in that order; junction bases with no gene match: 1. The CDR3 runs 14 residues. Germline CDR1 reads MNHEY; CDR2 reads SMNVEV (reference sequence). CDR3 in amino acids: CASSFGTSGNIQYF. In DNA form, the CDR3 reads TGTGCCAGCAGTTTTGGGACTAGCGGGAACATTCAGTACTTC.

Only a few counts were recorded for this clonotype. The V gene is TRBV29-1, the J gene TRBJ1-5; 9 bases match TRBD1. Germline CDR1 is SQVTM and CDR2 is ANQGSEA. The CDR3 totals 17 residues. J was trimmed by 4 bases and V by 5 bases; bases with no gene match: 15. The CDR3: CSVPGQGPGPENQPQHF. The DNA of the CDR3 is TGCAGCGTTCCGGGACAGGGCCCGGGACCTGAAAATCAGCCCCAGCATTTT.

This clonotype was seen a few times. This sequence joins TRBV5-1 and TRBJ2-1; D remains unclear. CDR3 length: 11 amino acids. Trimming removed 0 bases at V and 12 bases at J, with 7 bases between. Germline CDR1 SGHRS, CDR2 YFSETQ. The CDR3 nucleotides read TGCGCCAGCAGCTTGGCTGAAGGGCAGTTCTTC. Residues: CASSLAEGQFF. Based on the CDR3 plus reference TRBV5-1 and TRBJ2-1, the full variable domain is KAGVTQTPRYLIKTRGQQVTLSCSPISGHRSVSWYQQTPGQGLQFLFEYFSETQRNKGNFPGRFSGRQFSNSRSEMNVSTLELGDSALYLCASSLAEGQFFGPGTRLTVL.

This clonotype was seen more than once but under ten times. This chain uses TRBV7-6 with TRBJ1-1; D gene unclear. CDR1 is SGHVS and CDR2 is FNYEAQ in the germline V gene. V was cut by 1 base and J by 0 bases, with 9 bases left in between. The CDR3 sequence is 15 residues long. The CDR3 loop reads CASSLGVNLNTEAFF. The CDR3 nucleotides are TGTGCCAGCAGCTTAGGAGTGAACCTGAACACTGAAGCTTTCTTT.

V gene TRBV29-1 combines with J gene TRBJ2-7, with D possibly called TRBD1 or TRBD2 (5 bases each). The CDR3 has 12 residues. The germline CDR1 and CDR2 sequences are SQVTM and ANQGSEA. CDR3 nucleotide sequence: TGCAACCCCACGGGACCGAGCTACGAGCAGTACTTC. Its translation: CNPTGPSYEQYF.

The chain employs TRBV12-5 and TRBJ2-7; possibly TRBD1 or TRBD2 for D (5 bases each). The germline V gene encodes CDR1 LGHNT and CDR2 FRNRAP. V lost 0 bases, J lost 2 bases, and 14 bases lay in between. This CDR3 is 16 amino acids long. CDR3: CASGLVLGTDPYEQYF. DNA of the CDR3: TGTGCTAGTGGTTTGGTACTGGGGACGGATCCCTACGAGCAGTACTTC. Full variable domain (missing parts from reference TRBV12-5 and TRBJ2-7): DARVTQTPRHKVTEMGQEVTMRCQPILGHNTVFWYRQTMMQGLELLAYFRNRAPLDDSGMPKDRFSAEMPDATLATLKIQPSEPRDSAVYFCASGLVLGTDPYEQYFGPGTRLTVT.

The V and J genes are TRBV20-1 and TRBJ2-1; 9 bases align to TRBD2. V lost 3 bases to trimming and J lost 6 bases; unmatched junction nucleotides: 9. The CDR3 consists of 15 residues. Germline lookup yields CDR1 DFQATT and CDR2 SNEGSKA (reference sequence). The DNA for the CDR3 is TGCAGTGCTAGGGCCTTGCGGGAGGGGGTCAATGAGCAGTTCTTC. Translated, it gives CSARALREGVNEQFF.

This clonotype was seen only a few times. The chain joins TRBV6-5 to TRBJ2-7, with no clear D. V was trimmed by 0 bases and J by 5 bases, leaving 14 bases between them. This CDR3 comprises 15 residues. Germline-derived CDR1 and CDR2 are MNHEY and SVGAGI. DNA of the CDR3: TGTGCCAGCAGTTACTCCCGGTCGCGTAATAACGAGCAGTACTTC. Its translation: CASSYSRSRNNEQYF.

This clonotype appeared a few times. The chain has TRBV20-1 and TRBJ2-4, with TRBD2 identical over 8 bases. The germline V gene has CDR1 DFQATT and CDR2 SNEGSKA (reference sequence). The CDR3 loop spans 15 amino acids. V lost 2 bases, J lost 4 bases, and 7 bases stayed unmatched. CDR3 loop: CSARKRELLKNIQYF. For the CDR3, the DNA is TGCAGTGCTAGAAAGCGGGAGCTTCTTAAAAACATTCAGTACTTC.

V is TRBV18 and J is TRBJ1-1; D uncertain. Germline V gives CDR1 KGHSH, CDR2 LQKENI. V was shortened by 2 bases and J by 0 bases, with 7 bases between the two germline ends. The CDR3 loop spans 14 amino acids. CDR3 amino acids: CASSPDGLNTEAFF. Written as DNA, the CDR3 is TGTGCCAGCTCACCAGACGGGCTGAACACTGAAGCTTTCTTT.

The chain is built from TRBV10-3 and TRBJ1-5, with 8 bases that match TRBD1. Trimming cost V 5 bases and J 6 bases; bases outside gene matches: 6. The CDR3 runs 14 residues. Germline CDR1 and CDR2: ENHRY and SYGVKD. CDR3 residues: CAISPDREGQPQHF. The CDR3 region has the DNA TGTGCCATCAGTCCGGACAGGGAGGGTCAGCCCCAGCATTTT.

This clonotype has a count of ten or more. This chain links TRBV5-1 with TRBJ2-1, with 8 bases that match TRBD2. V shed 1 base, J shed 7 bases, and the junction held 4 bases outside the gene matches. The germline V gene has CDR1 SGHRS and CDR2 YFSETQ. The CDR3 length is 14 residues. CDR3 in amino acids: CASSLSGLGNEQFF. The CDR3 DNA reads TGCGCCAGCAGCTTGTCGGGACTAGGAAATGAGCAGTTCTTC.

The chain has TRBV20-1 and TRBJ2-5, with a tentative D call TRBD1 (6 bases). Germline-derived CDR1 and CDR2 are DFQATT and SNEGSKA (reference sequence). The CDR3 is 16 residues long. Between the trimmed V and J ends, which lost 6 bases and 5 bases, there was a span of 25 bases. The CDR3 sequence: CSATGGPRSLGETQYF. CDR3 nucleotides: TGCAGTGCAACTGGGGGCCCCCGGAGCCTGGGGGAGACCCAGTACTTC.

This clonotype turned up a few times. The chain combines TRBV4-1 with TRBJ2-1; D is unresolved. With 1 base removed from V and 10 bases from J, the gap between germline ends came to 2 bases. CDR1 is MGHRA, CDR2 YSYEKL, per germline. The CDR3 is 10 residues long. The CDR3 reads CASSQGEQFF. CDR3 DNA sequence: TGCGCCAGCAGCCAAGGCGAGCAGTTCTTC.

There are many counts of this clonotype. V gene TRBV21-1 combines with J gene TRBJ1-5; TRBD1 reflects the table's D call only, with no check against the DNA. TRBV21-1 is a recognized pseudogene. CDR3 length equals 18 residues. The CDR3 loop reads CASSKGPGQLDSNQPQHF. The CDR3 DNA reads TGTGCCAGCAGCAAAGGGCCCGGACAGCTAGATAGCAATCAGCCCCAGCATTTT.

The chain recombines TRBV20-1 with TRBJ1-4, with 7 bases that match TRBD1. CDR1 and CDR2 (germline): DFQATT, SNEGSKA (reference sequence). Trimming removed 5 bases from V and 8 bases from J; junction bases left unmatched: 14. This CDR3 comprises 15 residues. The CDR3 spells CSAPRLTGLGEKLFF. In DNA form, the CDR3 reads TGCAGTGCTCCCCGGCTGACAGGGTTGGGGGAAAAACTGTTTTTT.

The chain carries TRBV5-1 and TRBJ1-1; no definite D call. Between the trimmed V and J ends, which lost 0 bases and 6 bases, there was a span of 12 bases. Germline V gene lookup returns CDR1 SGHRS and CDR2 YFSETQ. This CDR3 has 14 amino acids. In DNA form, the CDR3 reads TGCGCCAGCAGCTTGGAAGGTTCGGGCGCTGAAGCTTTCTTT. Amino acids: CASSLEGSGAEAFF.

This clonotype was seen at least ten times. This CDR3 is CATSDTTTAWGPQHF. In DNA, the CDR3 is TGTGCCACCAGTGATACAACGACAGCCTGGGGGCCCCAGCATTTT. The chain has TRBV24-1 and TRBJ1-5; D is possibly TRBD1 (5 bases). CDR3 length: 15 residues. V dropped 3 bases and J dropped 9 bases, with 17 bases sitting between them. Germline lookup yields CDR1 KGHDR and CDR2 SFDVKD.

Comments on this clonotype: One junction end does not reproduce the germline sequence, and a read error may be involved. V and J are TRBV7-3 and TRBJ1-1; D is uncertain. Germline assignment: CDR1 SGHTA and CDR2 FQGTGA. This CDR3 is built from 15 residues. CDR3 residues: CACSPPRAMNTEAFF. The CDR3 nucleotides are TGTGCCTGCAGCCCCCCCAGAGCCATGAACACTGAAGCTTTCTTT.

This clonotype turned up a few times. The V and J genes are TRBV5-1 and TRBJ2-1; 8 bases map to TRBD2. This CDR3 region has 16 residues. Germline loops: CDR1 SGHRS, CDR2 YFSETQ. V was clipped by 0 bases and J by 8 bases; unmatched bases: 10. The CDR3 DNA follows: TGCGCCAGCAGCTTGGGGACTAGCTGGTCAGGGGATGAGCAGTTCTTC. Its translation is CASSLGTSWSGDEQFF. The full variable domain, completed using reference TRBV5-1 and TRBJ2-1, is KAGVTQTPRYLIKTRGQQVTLSCSPISGHRSVSWYQQTPGQGLQFLFEYFSETQRNKGNFPGRFSGRQFSNSRSEMNVSTLELGDSALYLCASSLGTSWSGDEQFFGPGTRLTVL.

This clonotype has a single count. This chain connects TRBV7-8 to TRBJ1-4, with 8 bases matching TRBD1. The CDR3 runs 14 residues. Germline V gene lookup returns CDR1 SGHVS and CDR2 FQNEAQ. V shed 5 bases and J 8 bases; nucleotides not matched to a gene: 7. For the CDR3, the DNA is TGTGCCAGCAGCAAGGACAGGGCAGGAGAAAAACTGTTTTTT. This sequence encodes CASSKDRAGEKLFF.

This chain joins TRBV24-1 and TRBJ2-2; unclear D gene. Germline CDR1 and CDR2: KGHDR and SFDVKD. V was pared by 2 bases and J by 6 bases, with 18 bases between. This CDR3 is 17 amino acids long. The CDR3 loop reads CATSDSDTSGIPGELFF. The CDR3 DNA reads TGTGCCACCAGTGATTCTGACACCTCCGGAATCCCCGGGGAGCTGTTTTTT.

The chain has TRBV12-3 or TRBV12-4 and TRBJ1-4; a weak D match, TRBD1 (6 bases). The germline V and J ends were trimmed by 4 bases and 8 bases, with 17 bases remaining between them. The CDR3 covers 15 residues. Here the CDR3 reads CASSSSQGKREKLFF. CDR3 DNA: TGTGCCAGCAGTTCCTCCCAGGGGAAAAGGGAAAAACTGTTTTTT.

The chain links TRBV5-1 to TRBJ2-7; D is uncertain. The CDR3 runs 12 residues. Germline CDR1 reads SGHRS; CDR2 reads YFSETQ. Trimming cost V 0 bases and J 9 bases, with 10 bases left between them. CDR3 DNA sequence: TGCGCCAGCAGCTTGGGGGCTAACGTGCAGTACTTC. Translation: CASSLGANVQYF.

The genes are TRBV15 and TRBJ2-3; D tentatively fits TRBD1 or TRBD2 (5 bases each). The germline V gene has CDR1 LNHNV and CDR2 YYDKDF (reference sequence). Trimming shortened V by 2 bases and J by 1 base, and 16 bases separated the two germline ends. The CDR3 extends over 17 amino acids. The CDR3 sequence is CATSRTRGFGGTDTQYF. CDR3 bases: TGTGCCACCAGCAGAACTAGGGGCTTCGGGGGCACAGATACGCAGTATTTT.